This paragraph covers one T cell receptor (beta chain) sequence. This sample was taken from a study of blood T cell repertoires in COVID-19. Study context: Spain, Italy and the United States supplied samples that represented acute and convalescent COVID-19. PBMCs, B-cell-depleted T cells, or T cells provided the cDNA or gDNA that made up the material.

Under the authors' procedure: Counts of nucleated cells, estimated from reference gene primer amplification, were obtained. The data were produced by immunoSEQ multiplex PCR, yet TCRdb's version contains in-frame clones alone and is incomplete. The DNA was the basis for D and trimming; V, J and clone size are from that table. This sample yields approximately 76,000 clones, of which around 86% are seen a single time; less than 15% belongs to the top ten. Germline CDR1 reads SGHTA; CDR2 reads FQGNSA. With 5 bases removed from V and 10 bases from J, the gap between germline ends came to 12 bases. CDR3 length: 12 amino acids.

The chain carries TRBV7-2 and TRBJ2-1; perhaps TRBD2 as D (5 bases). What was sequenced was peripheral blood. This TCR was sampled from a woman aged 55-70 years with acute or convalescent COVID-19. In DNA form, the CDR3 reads TGTGCCAGCAGCCCCCCACCGGGAGAGCAGTTCTTC. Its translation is CASSPPPGEQFF.